The 2 T cell receptor beta chains below all came from one sample that was sequenced in a study of T cell changes during pregnancy in multiple sclerosis (dated by TCRdb to about 2019). Library construction relied on the immunoSEQ multiplex PCR assay. The immuneACCESS repertoire file appears here via TCRdb, limited to in-frame rearrangements. These files lack a portion of the clones; in checked studies, under half of the deficit traces to unresolved V genes, and the cause of the others is not known. Counted in this sample were about 59,000 clones; roughly nine tenths of them appeared once. Less than 3.5% of the sample belongs to the ten largest clones. Sequencing was performed on peripheral blood, taken in the third trimester of pregnancy. These receptors were collected from a female donor in good health, enrolled as a control in a pregnancy study.

The V call is TRBV6-4, the J call TRBJ1-2; maybe TRBD1 (5 bases). Trimming took 0 bases from V and 4 from J, leaving 9 bases between them. The V gene's germline CDR1 is MRHNA and CDR2 SNTAGT. CDR3 length: 14 residues. In nucleotides, the CDR3 is TGTGCCAGCAGTGACTCGAAAGGGGTCTATGGCTACACCTTC. This sequence encodes CASSDSKGVYGYTF.

The J gene is TRBJ1-3, the V gene TRBV9; no clear D. Trimming cost V 1 base and J 6 bases, with 14 bases left between them. This CDR3 has 15 residues. The V gene's germline CDR1 is SGDLS and CDR2 YYNGEE. CDR3 region: CASSVSPSSENTIYF. The CDR3 nucleotides are TGTGCCAGCAGCGTAAGCCCGAGCAGCGAAAACACCATATATTTT. The full variable domain, its missing parts supplied by reference TRBV9 and TRBJ1-3, is DSGVTQTPKHLITATGQRVTLRCSPRSGDLSVYWYQQSLDQGLQFLIQYYNGEERAKGNILERFSAQQFPDLHSELNLSSLELGDSALYFCASSVSPSSENTIYFGEGSWLTVV.